The clone carrying this T cell receptor (beta chain) occurred a few times. The target antigen is unknown. These data belong to a study of beta chain features in type 1 diabetes. Expressed TCRB transcripts were sequenced after all isolated RNA was converted to cDNA. Profiling relied on immunoSEQ multiplex PCR, and the TCRdb table lists in-frame clones only, not all of them. The profile shows about 900,000 clones, 17% of them singletons. The germline gives CDR1 LGHNA, CDR2 YSLEER. The CDR3 is 15 residues long. Each of the CD4+ naive, central memory, regulatory and stem cell-like memory populations was sorted via CD45RO/CCR7/CD25/CD127/CD95/CD27. Study outcomes and limitations: Highly expressing activated T cells could be over-counted with a cDNA template.

The chain links TRBV4-3 to TRBJ2-5; D gene ambiguous. The J call may be in error: the DNA end matches TRBJ2-7 better. The sequenced material came from naive CD4+ T cells from blood. This TCR came from a woman aged 18-29 years in good health. Here the CDR3 reads CASSQEFATTYEQYF. The CDR3 bases are TGCGCCAGCAGCCAAGAATTCGCGACCACCTACGAGCAGTACTTC.